The 17 T cell receptor beta chains in this list originate from one sample, sequenced in a study of blood T cells in healthy people across ages. Primed by a sample-barcoded 5' primer and a J-beta primer mix, a second PCR proceeded for about 6 to 11 cycles. Using its own MiXCR run on the 5' RACE reads, TCRdb lists one record per CDR3 protein. The data contain around 780,000 distinct CDR3 sequences, 56% of them singletons. Sequenced material: blood. These receptors were collected from a man in his forties in good health.

Only a few counts were recorded for this clonotype. The genes are TRBV10-3 and TRBJ2-5, with 8 nucleotides matching TRBD1. The last part of the DNA fits TRBJ2-7 better; the J call may be wrong. CDR1 is ENHRY, CDR2 SYGVKD, per germline. The CDR3 loop spans 14 amino acids. The CDR3 here is CAIRQGAAQYEQYF. The CDR3 DNA reads TGTGCCATCAGGCAGGGGGCGGCTCAATACGAGCAGTACTTC.

V and J are TRBV29-1 and TRBJ2-5; 8 nucleotides match TRBD1. The V gene end was trimmed by 3 bases and the J gene end by 1 base; junction bases not matched to a gene: 1. Germline V gene lookup returns CDR1 SQVTM and CDR2 ANQGSEA. The CDR3 totals 13 residues. The CDR3 here is CSVDTGGQETQYF. In DNA form, the CDR3 reads TGCAGCGTTGACACAGGGGGCCAAGAGACCCAGTACTTC. Using reference TRBV29-1 and TRBJ2-5 for the parts outside the CDR3, the full variable domain is SAVISQKPSRDICQRGTSLTIQCQVDSQVTMMFWYRQQPGQSLTLIATANQGSEATYESGFVIDKFPISRPNLTFSTLTVSNMSPEDSSIYLCSVDTGGQETQYFGPGTRLLVL.

Concerning this clonotype: The junction departs from germline at one end; a sequencing error may be responsible. The V gene is TRBV7-9, the J gene TRBJ2-5; D possibly corresponds to TRBD1 (5 bases). The germline CDR1 and CDR2 sequences are SEHNR and FQNEAQ (reference sequence). This CDR3 comprises 16 residues. CDR3 DNA sequence: TGTGCCAGCTGCTTAGGTCGTTTGTCAGGGCGACAGACCCAGTACTTC. Translation gives CASCLGRLSGRQTQYF.

The V and J genes are TRBV29-1 and TRBJ2-5; 9 nucleotides agree with TRBD1. CDR1 is SQVTM, CDR2 ANQGSEA, per germline. This CDR3 region has 14 residues. The junction had 7 bases not matched to a gene; V was cut back by 4 bases and J by 4 bases. In DNA, the CDR3 is TGCAGCGTTGGCGCCGGGACAGGGCGAGAGACCCAGTACTTC. Encoded protein: CSVGAGTGRETQYF.

The CDR3 reads CASNQKAGTETQYF. The CDR3 coding sequence is TGTGCCAGTAACCAGAAGGCAGGGACGGAGACCCAGTACTTC. V and J are TRBV9 and TRBJ2-5; possibly TRBD1 or TRBD2 for D (5 bases each). Germline V gives CDR1 SGDLS, CDR2 YYNGEE. V shed 8 bases and J shed 5 bases, with 19 bases lying between them. CDR3 length: 14 amino acids.

The J gene is TRBJ2-1, the V gene TRBV20-1; 9 nucleotides align to TRBD2. Trimming took 3 bases from V and 6 from J; bases not matched to a gene: 6. CDR1 is DFQATT and CDR2 is SNEGSKA in the germline V gene (reference sequence). The CDR3 extends over 14 amino acids. The CDR3 loop reads CSASKGGGANEQFF. The CDR3 DNA reads as TGCAGTGCTAGTAAGGGCGGGGGGGCCAATGAGCAGTTCTTC.

CDR3 sequence (DNA): TGTGCCAGCAGCCGGAGGGCATCGGGACAGGGACACAATGAGCAGTTCTTC. Protein product: CASSRRASGQGHNEQFF. The rearrangement links TRBV7-2 to TRBJ2-1; 9 bases match TRBD1. CDR3 length: 17 amino acids. V shed 5 bases and J 5 bases; nucleotides not matched to a gene: 13. Germline V CDR1 and CDR2: SGHTA, FQGNSA.

V usage is TRBV5-1 and J usage is TRBJ2-6, with D uncertain. Between the trimmed V and J ends, which lost 7 bases and 1 base, there was a span of 18 bases. The CDR3 runs to 17 residues. CDR1 is SGHRS, CDR2 YFSETQ, per germline. CDR3 DNA: TGCGCCAGCGGTCTAAGGGTAGTAGGGTCTGGGGCCAACGTCCTGACTTTC. Its translation: CASGLRVVGSGANVLTF.

The sample holds one count of this clonotype. This chain uses TRBV15 with TRBJ1-5; no firm D call. Germline V lookup: CDR1 LNHNV, CDR2 YYDKDF (reference sequence). The CDR3 extends over 15 amino acids. Deletions cut 0 bases from V and 3 bases from J, with 9 bases between. The CDR3 DNA is TGTGCCACCAGCAGAGAACGGGCAGCCAATCAGCCCCAGCATTTT. Encoded protein: CATSRERAANQPQHF. Combining the CDR3 with reference TRBV15 and TRBJ1-5 gives the whole variable domain DAMVIQNPRYQVTQFGKPVTLSCSQTLNHNVMYWYQQKSSQAPKLLFHYYDKDFNNEADTPDNFQSRRPNTSFCFLDIRSPGLGDTAMYLCATSRERAANQPQHFGDGTRLSIL.

The gene calls are TRBV30 and TRBJ1-1; 7 bases are a match to TRBD1. In germline, CDR1 is GTSNPN, CDR2 SVGIG (reference sequence). The CDR3 is 12 amino acids. J gave up 5 bases and V 4 bases, and 4 bases lay outside the gene matches. The chain's CDR3 is CAWKTGHTEAFF. CDR3 DNA sequence: TGTGCCTGGAAGACAGGGCATACTGAAGCTTTCTTT.

The V call is TRBV12-3 or TRBV12-4, the J call TRBJ2-7; D remains ambiguous. This CDR3 has 12 amino acids. The V and J ends lost 5 bases and 7 bases respectively, with 12 bases between them. The CDR3 DNA follows: TGTGCCAGCAGTCCGAATGAGAAGGAGCAGTACTTC. Residues: CASSPNEKEQYF.

V is TRBV7-8 and J is TRBJ1-1; D is undetermined. CDR1 is SGHVS, CDR2 FQNEAQ, per germline. The CDR3 runs 14 residues. With 5 bases removed from V and 0 bases from J, the gap between germline ends came to 10 bases. The DNA of the CDR3 is TGTGCCAGCAGCCCTATAAGGATGAACACTGAAGCTTTCTTT. Translated, it gives CASSPIRMNTEAFF.

This chain links TRBV12-3 or TRBV12-4 with TRBJ2-1; the D gene is possibly TRBD1 (5 bases). V was pared by 6 bases and J by 0 bases, with 9 bases between. CDR3 length equals 14 residues. The CDR3 is CASRPGISYNEQFF. The DNA of the CDR3 is TGTGCCAGCAGACCAGGGATCTCCTACAATGAGCAGTTCTTC.

This clonotype showed up just a few times. This chain links TRBV5-1 with TRBJ1-3; D remains ambiguous. The CDR3 runs 15 residues. In germline, CDR1 is SGHRS, CDR2 YFSETQ. With 0 bases removed from V and 5 bases from J, the gap between germline ends came to 12 bases. In DNA form, the CDR3 reads TGCGCCAGCAGCTTGGACCTTAATAGGAGAAACACCATATATTTT. It translates to CASSLDLNRRNTIYF. Full variable domain (outside the CDR3, taken from reference TRBV5-1 and TRBJ1-3): KAGVTQTPRYLIKTRGQQVTLSCSPISGHRSVSWYQQTPGQGLQFLFEYFSETQRNKGNFPGRFSGRQFSNSRSEMNVSTLELGDSALYLCASSLDLNRRNTIYFGEGSWLTVV.

This clonotype was seen ten or more times. V gene TRBV4-2 combines with J gene TRBJ2-6; D ambiguous. V was trimmed by 0 bases and J by 2 bases, leaving 8 bases between them. The CDR3 has 16 amino acids. Germline CDR1 and CDR2: LGHNA and YNFKEQ. For the CDR3, the DNA is TGTGCCAGCAGCCAAGATCTAATGACTGGGGCCAACGTCCTGACTTTC. Protein product: CASSQDLMTGANVLTF.

There are a few counts of this clonotype. The chain employs TRBV10-3 and TRBJ1-2; 8 bases are shared with TRBD1. Germline V lookup: CDR1 ENHRY, CDR2 SYGVKD. V shed 5 bases, J shed 7 bases, and the junction held 6 bases outside the gene matches. The CDR3 runs to 13 residues. The CDR3 DNA follows: TGTGCCATCAGTAAGGACAGGGCTCGTGGCTACACCTTC. It codes for CAISKDRARGYTF.

The chain uses TRBV29-1 and TRBJ2-4; 10 bases fit TRBD1. The closer fit of TRBJ2-7 to the DNA end suggests the J call may be wrong. The CDR3 totals 13 residues. Looked up from germline, CDR1 is SQVTM and CDR2 is ANQGSEA. CDR3 loop: CSVEAGTGDEQYF. As DNA, the CDR3 is TGCAGCGTTGAGGCCGGGACAGGGGACGAGCAGTACTTC.